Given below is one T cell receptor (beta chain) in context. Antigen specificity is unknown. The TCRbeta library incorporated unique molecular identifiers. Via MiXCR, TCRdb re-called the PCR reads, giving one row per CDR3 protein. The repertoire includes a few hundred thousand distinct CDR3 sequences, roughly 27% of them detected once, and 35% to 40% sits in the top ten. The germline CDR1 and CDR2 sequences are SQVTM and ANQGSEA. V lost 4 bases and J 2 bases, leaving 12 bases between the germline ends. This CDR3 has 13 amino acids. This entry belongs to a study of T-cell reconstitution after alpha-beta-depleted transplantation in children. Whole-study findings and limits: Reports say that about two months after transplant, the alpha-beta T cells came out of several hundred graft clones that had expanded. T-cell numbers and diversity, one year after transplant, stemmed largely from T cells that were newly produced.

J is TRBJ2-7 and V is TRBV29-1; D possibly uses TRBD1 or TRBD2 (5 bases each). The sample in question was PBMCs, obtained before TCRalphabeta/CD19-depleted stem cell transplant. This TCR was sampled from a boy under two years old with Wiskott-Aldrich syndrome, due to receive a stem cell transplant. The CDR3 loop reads CSVGEGTAYEQYF. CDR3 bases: TGCAGCGTTGGAGAGGGGACCGCCTACGAGCAGTACTTC.